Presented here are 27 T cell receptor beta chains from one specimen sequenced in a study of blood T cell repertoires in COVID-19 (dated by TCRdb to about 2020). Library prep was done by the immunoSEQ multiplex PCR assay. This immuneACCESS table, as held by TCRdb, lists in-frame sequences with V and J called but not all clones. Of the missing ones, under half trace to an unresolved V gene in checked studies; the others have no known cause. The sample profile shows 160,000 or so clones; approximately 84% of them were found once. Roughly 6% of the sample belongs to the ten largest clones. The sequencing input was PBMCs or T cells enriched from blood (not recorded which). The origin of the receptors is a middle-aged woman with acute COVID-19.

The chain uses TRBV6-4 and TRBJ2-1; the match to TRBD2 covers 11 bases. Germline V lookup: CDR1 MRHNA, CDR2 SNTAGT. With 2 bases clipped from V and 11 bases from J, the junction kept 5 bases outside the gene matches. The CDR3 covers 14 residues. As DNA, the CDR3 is TGTGCCAGCAGTGACGGCCTAGCGGGAGGACAGCAGTTCTTC. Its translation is CASSDGLAGGQQFF.

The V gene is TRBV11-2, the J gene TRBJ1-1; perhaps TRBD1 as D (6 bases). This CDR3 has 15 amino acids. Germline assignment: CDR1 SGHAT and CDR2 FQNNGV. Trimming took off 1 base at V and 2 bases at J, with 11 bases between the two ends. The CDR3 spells CASSLGPGTNTEAFF. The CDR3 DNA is TGTGCCAGCAGCTTAGGTCCGGGGACAAACACTGAAGCTTTCTTT.

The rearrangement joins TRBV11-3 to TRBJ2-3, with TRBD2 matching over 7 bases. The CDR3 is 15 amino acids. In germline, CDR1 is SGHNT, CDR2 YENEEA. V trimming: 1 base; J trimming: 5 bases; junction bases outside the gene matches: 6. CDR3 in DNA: TGTGCCAGCAGCTTAGGTCGCGGGAGTGGAGATACGCAGTATTTT. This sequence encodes CASSLGRGSGDTQYF. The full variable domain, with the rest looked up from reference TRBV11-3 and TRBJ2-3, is EAGVVQSPRYKIIEKKQPVAFWCNPISGHNTLYWYLQNLGQGPELLIRYENEEAVDDSQLPKDRFSAERLKGVDSTLKIQPAELGDSAVYLCASSLGRGSGDTQYFGPGTRLTVL.

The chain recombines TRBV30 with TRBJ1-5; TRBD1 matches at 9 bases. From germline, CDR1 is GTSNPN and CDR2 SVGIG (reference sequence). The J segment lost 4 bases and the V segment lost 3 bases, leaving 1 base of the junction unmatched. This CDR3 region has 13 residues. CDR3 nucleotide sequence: TGTGCCTGGAGGGGACAGGGAAATCAGCCCCAGCATTTT. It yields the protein CAWRGQGNQPQHF.

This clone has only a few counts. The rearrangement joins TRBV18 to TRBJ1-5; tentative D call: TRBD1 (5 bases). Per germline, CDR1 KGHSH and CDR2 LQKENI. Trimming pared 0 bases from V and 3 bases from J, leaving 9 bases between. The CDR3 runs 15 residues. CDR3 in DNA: TGTGCCAGCTCACCACCTGGGGCTAACAATCAGCCCCAGCATTTT. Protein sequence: CASSPPGANNQPQHF.

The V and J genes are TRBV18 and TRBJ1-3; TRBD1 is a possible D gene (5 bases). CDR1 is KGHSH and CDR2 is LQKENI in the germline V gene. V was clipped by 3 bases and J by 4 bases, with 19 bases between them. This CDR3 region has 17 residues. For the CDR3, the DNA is TGTGCCAGCTCACCCAACTCCCTCAGGGCTGCAGGAAACACCATATATTTT. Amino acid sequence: CASSPNSLRAAGNTIYF.

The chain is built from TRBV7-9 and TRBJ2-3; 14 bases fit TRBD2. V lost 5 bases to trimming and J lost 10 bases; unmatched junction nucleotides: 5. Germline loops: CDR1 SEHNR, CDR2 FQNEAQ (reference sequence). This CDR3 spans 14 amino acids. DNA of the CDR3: TGTGCCAGCAGCCCGGGACTAGCGGGAGAGGCGCAGTATTTT. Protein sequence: CASSPGLAGEAQYF.

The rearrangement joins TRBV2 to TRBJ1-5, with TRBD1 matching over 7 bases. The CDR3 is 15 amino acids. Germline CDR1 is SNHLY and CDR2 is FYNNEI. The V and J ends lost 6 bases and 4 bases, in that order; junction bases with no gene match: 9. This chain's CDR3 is CASSPQGSGNQPQHF. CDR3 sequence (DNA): TGTGCCAGCAGCCCACAGGGGTCGGGAAATCAGCCCCAGCATTTT.

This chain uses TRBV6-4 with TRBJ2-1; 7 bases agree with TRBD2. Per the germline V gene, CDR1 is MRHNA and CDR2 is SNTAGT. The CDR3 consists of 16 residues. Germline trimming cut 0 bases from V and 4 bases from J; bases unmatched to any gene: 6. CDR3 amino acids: CASSDSVAGPYNEQFF. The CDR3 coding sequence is TGTGCCAGCAGTGACTCTGTAGCGGGCCCATACAATGAGCAGTTCTTC.

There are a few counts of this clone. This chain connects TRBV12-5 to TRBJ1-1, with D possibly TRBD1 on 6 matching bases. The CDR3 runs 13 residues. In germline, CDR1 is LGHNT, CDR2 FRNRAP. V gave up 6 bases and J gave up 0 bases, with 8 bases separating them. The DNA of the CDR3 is TGTGCTAGTGGCCGGGACATGAACACTGAAGCTTTCTTT. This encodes CASGRDMNTEAFF.

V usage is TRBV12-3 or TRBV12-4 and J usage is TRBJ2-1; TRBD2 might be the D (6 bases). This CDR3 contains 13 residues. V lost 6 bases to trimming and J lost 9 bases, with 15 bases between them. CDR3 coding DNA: TGTGCCAGCAGCCTGACTAGTAGGGTTGAGCAGTTCTTC. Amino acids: CASSLTSRVEQFF.

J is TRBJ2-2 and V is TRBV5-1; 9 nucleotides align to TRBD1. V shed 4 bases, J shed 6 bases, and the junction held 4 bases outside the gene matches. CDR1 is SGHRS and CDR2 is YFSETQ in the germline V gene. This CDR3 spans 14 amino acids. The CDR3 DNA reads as TGCGCCAGCAGCGGGACAGGGAAGGCCGGGGAGCTGTTTTTT. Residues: CASSGTGKAGELFF.

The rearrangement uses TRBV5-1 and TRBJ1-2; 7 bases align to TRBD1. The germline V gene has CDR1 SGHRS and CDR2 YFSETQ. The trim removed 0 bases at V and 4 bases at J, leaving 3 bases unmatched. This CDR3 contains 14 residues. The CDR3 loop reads CASSLESGGYGYTF. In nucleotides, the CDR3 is TGCGCCAGCAGCTTGGAATCAGGGGGCTATGGCTACACCTTC.

CDR3 bases: TGTGCCAGCAGCACTGGGTCCTCACAGGGTTCCTTGAACATTCAGTACTTC. It codes for CASSTGSSQGSLNIQYF. J is TRBJ2-4 and V is TRBV7-9, with TRBD1 as a possible D gene (6 bases). Germline CDR1 SEHNR, CDR2 FQNEAQ (reference sequence). Trimming stripped 5 bases from V and 7 bases from J, with 24 bases between. CDR3 size: 17 residues. The whole variable domain, filled in from reference TRBV7-9 and TRBJ2-4, reads DTGVSQNPRHKITKRGQNVTFRCDPISEHNRLYWYRQTLGQGPEFLTYFQNEAQLEKSRLLSDRFSAERPKGSFSTLEIQRTEQGDSAMYLCASSTGSSQGSLNIQYFGAGTRLSVL.

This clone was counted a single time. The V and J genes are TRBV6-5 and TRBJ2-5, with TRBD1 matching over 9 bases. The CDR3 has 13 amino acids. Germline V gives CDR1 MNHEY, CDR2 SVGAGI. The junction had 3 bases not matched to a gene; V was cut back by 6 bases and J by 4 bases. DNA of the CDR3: TGTGCCAGCAGAGACAGGGGGAGAGAGACCCAGTACTTC. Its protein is CASRDRGRETQYF.

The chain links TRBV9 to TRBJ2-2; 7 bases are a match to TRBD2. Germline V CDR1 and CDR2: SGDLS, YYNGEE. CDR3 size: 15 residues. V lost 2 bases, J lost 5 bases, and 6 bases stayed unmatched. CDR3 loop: CASSVDGGRTGELFF. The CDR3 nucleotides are TGTGCCAGCAGCGTCGACGGGGGGAGAACCGGGGAGCTGTTTTTT.

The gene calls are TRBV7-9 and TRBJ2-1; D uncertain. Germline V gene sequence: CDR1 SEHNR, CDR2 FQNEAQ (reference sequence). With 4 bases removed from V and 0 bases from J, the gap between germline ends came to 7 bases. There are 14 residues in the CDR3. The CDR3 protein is CASSSDNSYNEQFF. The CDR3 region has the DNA TGTGCCAGCAGCTCCGACAACTCCTACAATGAGCAGTTCTTC.

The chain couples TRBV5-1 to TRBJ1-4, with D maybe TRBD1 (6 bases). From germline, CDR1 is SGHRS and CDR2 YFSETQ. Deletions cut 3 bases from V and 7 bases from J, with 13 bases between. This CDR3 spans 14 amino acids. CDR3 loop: CASSYGRGSEKLFF. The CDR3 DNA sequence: TGCGCCAGCAGCTATGGCAGGGGAAGTGAAAAACTGTTTTTT.

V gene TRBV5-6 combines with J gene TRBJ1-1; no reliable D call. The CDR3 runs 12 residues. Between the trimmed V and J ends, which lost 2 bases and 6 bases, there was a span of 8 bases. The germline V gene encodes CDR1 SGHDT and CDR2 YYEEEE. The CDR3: CASSFKLAEAFF. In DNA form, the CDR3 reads TGTGCCAGCAGCTTTAAGTTAGCTGAAGCTTTCTTT.

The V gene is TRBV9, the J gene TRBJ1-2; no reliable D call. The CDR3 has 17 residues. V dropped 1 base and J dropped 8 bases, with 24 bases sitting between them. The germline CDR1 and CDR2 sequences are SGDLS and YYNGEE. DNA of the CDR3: TGTGCCAGCAGCGTAATAACCGGGAGTGGTTTCCCGGAGGGCTACACCTTC. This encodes CASSVITGSGFPEGYTF.

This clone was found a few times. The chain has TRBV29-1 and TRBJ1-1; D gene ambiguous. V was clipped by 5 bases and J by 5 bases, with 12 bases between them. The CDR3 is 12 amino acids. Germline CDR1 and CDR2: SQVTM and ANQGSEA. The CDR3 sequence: CSVRPSGTEAFF. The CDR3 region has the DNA TGCAGCGTTAGACCCTCGGGGACTGAAGCTTTCTTT.

The CDR3 DNA sequence: TGTGCCTGGACCAGGGGGCTAGACGAGCAGTACTTC. Translation: CAWTRGLDEQYF. The chain is built from TRBV30 and TRBJ2-7; 8 bases map to TRBD1. V lost 4 bases and J lost 5; bases outside the gene matches: 4. There are 12 residues in the CDR3. Germline CDR1 GTSNPN, CDR2 SVGIG (reference sequence).

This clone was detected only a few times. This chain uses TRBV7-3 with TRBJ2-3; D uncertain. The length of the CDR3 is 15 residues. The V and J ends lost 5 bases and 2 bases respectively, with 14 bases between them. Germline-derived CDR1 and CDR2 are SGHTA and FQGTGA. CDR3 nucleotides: TGTGCCAGCAGCCTGGGTCCTACAGACACAGATACGCAGTATTTT. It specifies CASSLGPTDTDTQYF.

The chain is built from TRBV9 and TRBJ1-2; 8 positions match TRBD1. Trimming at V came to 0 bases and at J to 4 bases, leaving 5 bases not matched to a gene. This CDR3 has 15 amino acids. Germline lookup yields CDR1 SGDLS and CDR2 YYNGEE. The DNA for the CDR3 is TGTGCCAGCAGCGTAGAAGCAGGGGGCCTCTATGGCTACACCTTC. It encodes CASSVEAGGLYGYTF.

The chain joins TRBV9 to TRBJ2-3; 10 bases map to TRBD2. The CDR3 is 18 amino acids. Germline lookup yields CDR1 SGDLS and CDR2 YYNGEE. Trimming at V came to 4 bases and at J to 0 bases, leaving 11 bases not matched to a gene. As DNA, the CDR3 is TGTGCCAGCAGCCTCTCTAGCGGGAGAGATACTAGCACAGATACGCAGTATTTT. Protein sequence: CASSLSSGRDTSTDTQYF.

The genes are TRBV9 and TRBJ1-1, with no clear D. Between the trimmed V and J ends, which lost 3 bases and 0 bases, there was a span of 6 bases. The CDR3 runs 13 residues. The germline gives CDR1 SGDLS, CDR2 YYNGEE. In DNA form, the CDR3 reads TGTGCCAGCAGCGAAAGCTTGAACACTGAAGCTTTCTTT. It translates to CASSESLNTEAFF. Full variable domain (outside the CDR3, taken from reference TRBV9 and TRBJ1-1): DSGVTQTPKHLITATGQRVTLRCSPRSGDLSVYWYQQSLDQGLQFLIQYYNGEERAKGNILERFSAQQFPDLHSELNLSSLELGDSALYFCASSESLNTEAFFGQGTRLTVV.

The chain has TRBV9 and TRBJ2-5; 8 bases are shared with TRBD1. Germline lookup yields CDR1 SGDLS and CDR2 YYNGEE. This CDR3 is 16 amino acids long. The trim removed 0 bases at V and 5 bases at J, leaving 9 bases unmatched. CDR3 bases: TGTGCCAGCAGCGTAGGGAGACAGGGGTTTTATGAGACCCAGTACTTC. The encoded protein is CASSVGRQGFYETQYF. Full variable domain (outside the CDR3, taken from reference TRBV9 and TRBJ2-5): DSGVTQTPKHLITATGQRVTLRCSPRSGDLSVYWYQQSLDQGLQFLIQYYNGEERAKGNILERFSAQQFPDLHSELNLSSLELGDSALYFCASSVGRQGFYETQYFGPGTRLLVL.